By share, the clone carrying this T cell receptor (beta chain) counts as medium-sized. The sample comes from a study of graft-versus-host responses after intestinal transplantation. Sequencing was performed with immunoSEQ multiplex PCR; in TCRdb, only in-frame clones are kept and a portion is missing. The sample includes about 9,500 clones, roughly 29% of them seen just once. Trimming cost V 0 bases and J 3 bases, with 11 bases left between them. Germline CDR1 SGDLS, CDR2 YYNGEE. The CDR3 is 15 residues long. Sequencing used alloreactive CD4+ T cells from a mixed lymphocyte reaction culture, obtained before intestinal transplant. The subset: CFSE-low proliferating T cells sorted from roughly 6-day pre-transplant mixed lymphocyte reaction (GvH or HvG direction). The chain has TRBV9 and TRBJ2-3; D uncertain. The sequence was obtained from a human patient who received an intestinal transplant. CDR3 loop: CASSVEGRVTDTQYF. The CDR3 DNA follows: TGTGCCAGCAGCGTAGAAGGCAGAGTAACAGATACGCAGTATTTT.